The 27 T cell receptor beta chains given below trace back to one sample, sequenced in a study of breast tumors, draining lymph nodes, adjacent tissues. TCRdb itself ran the multiplex PCR reads through MiXCR, one entry per CDR3 protein. The sample holds 200,000 to 300,000 distinct CDR3 sequences, around 31% seen once. Axillary draining lymph nodes of breast cancer patients supplied the node samples. The material sequenced was axillary lymph node tissue. The receptors originated from a female donor with breast cancer. Some clones in this sample may be carry-over from other donors' samples.

This clonotype occurred many times. The V and J genes are TRBV27 and TRBJ1-6; 7 positions agree with TRBD1. The CDR3 extends over 14 amino acids. V lost 4 bases to trimming and J lost 7 bases; unmatched junction nucleotides: 4. CDR1 MNHEY and CDR2 SMNVEV come from the germline V gene (reference sequence). This CDR3 reads CASSSWTGNSPLHF. The CDR3 DNA is TGTGCCAGCAGTTCGTGGACAGGAAATTCACCCCTCCACTTT.

This clonotype turned up a few times. The J gene is TRBJ1-4, the V gene TRBV27; TRBD1 agrees at 7 bases. With V trimmed by 6 bases and J by 3 bases, 7 bases remained unmatched. The CDR3 runs to 15 residues. Germline assignment: CDR1 MNHEY and CDR2 SMNVEV (reference sequence). The CDR3 DNA reads TGTGCCAGCAGGCGGGGGACAGATGCTAATGAAAAACTGTTTTTT. Translating gives CASRRGTDANEKLFF. The whole variable domain, filled in from reference TRBV27 and TRBJ1-4, reads EAQVTQNPRYLITVTGKKLTVTCSQNMNHEYMSWYRQDPGLGLRQIYYSMNVEVTDKGDVPEGYKVSRKEKRNFPLILESPSPNQTSLYFCASRRGTDANEKLFFGSGTQLSVL.

This clonotype was counted many times. The J gene is TRBJ2-3, the V gene TRBV7-6; 7 bases are a match to TRBD2. V gave up 4 bases and J gave up 6 bases; unmatched junction bases: 7. The CDR3 totals 14 residues. Germline CDR1 is SGHVS and CDR2 is FNYEAQ. The CDR3 DNA reads as TGTGCCAGCAGCTCCCGGGAGGTGTACGATACGCAGTATTTT. Its protein is CASSSREVYDTQYF.

In its sample, this clonotype was seen many times. The V and J genes are TRBV19 and TRBJ2-5; possibly TRBD1 or TRBD2 for D (6 bases each). V lost 3 bases to trimming and J lost 5 bases, with 13 bases between them. This CDR3 has 14 residues. Germline V CDR1 and CDR2: LNHDA, SQIVND (reference sequence). The CDR3 bases are TGTGCCAGTAGTATGAGAGGAGGGGGGGAGACCCAGTACTTC. Translation gives CASSMRGGGETQYF.

This clonotype was seen many times. V is TRBV2 and J is TRBJ2-5, with TRBD2 matching over 13 bases. Germline V CDR1 and CDR2: SNHLY, FYNNEI. This CDR3 is 16 amino acids long. The J segment lost 4 bases and the V segment lost 6 bases, leaving 8 bases of the junction unmatched. The CDR3 sequence: CASRERTSGSSETQYF. The CDR3 DNA reads TGTGCCAGCAGGGAAAGGACTAGCGGGAGCTCAGAGACCCAGTACTTC.

This clonotype came up a few times. The chain carries TRBV27 and TRBJ2-7; 10 bases agree with TRBD2. The CDR3 totals 16 residues. V lost 4 bases, J lost 4 bases, and 10 bases stayed unmatched. Germline lookup yields CDR1 MNHEY and CDR2 SMNVEV (reference sequence). The CDR3 DNA reads TGTGCCAGCAGTTCCTCAGCGGGAGGGCCTACATACGAGCAGTACTTC. Translated: CASSSSAGGPTYEQYF.

This clonotype was detected many times. V usage is TRBV7-2 and J usage is TRBJ2-2; perhaps TRBD2 as D (5 bases). V dropped 5 bases and J dropped 1 base, with 11 bases sitting between them. The CDR3 runs to 15 residues. Germline V lookup: CDR1 SGHTA, CDR2 FQGNSA. CDR3 protein: CASSHRDVNTGELFF. The CDR3 nucleotides are TGTGCCAGCAGCCACCGGGATGTGAACACCGGGGAGCTGTTTTTT.

The V call is TRBV4-3, the J call TRBJ2-5, with D unclear. This CDR3 spans 15 amino acids. The V gene's germline CDR1 is LGHNA and CDR2 YSLEER. V was trimmed by 4 bases and J by 3 bases, leaving 15 bases between them. The chain's CDR3 is CASSPSRNTEETQYF. CDR3 in DNA: TGCGCCAGCAGCCCATCCAGGAACACTGAAGAGACCCAGTACTTC.

This clonotype occurred many times. This sequence joins TRBV5-6 and TRBJ2-3; 7 nucleotides align to TRBD2. Germline V gene lookup returns CDR1 SGHDT and CDR2 YYEEEE. The CDR3 has 17 residues. The V gene end was trimmed by 5 bases and the J gene end by 4 bases; junction bases not matched to a gene: 16. CDR3 in DNA: TGTGCCAGCAGTAAACCGGGACTACGAGGTGTTTCAGATACGCAGTATTTT. As protein: CASSKPGLRGVSDTQYF.

About this clonotype: This sequence may be a read error, since a much larger clone differs from it by one base. The rearrangement joins TRBV7-3 to TRBJ2-1, with TRBD2 matching 7 bases. The CDR3 length is 15 residues. From germline, CDR1 is SGHTA and CDR2 FQGTGA. CDR3 sequence reads: CASGLKGGPYNEQFF. The DNA for the CDR3 is TGTGCCAGCGGCTTAAAGGGAGGGCCCTACAATGAGCAGTTCTTC.

In regard to this clonotype: It may be a read error: a sequence one base away is much more abundant. The chain employs TRBV6-4 and TRBJ2-1, with TRBD2 matching over 13 bases. Trimming cost V 8 bases and J 6 bases; bases outside gene matches: 7. The CDR3 totals 15 residues. In germline, CDR1 is MRHNA, CDR2 SNTAGT. CDR3 in DNA: TGTGCCAGCGCGGCCGGGACTAGCGGGACCAATGAGCAGTTCTTC. This encodes CASAAGTSGTNEQFF.

This clonotype has only a few counts. The CDR3 DNA reads as TGTGCCAGCAGTCCCTTTTGGGGGGCGGCCGGGGAGCTGTTTTTT. Its translation: CASSPFWGAAGELFF. This sequence joins TRBV27 and TRBJ2-2, with D possibly called TRBD1 or TRBD2 (6 bases each). Between the trimmed V and J ends, which lost 5 bases and 6 bases, there was a span of 16 bases. Germline loops: CDR1 MNHEY, CDR2 SMNVEV (reference sequence). The CDR3 is made up of 15 amino acids.

In its sample, this clonotype was seen many times. V gene TRBV7-9 combines with J gene TRBJ2-5, with 7 bases aligning to TRBD1. This CDR3 has 14 amino acids. The V gene end was trimmed by 4 bases and the J gene end by 2 bases; junction bases not matched to a gene: 4. From germline, CDR1 is SEHNR and CDR2 FQNEAQ (reference sequence). The CDR3 DNA follows: TGTGCCAGCAGCTCTCGGGGACAGCAAGAGACCCAGTACTTC. Amino acid sequence: CASSSRGQQETQYF. The variable domain in full, with the rest retrieved from reference TRBV7-9 and TRBJ2-5, is DTGVSQNPRHKITKRGQNVTFRCDPISEHNRLYWYRQTLGQGPEFLTYFQNEAQLEKSRLLSDRFSAERPKGSFSTLEIQRTEQGDSAMYLCASSSRGQQETQYFGPGTRLLVL.

Ten or more counts support this clonotype. V is TRBV7-2 and J is TRBJ1-3; D is possibly TRBD1 (5 bases). The V gene lost 0 bases and the J gene lost 4 bases, with 10 bases spanning the gap. Germline V gives CDR1 SGHTA, CDR2 FQGNSA. This CDR3 is 15 amino acids long. CDR3 region: CASSLAGQDGNTIYF. Written as DNA, the CDR3 is TGTGCCAGCAGCTTAGCAGGACAAGACGGAAACACCATATATTTT.

This clonotype has a handful of counts. The rearrangement links TRBV19 to TRBJ1-1, with D maybe TRBD1 (5 bases). Per germline, CDR1 LNHDA and CDR2 SQIVND (reference sequence). The CDR3 is made up of 13 amino acids. Trimming pared 5 bases from V and 0 bases from J, leaving 7 bases between. In nucleotides, the CDR3 is TGTGCCAGTAGTGGGGCTGTGAACACTGAAGCTTTCTTT. Protein: CASSGAVNTEAFF.

The CDR3 is CASSPGGGNTEAFF. The CDR3 DNA reads as TGTGCCAGCTCACCGGGGGGCGGGAACACTGAAGCTTTCTTT. V is TRBV25-1 and J is TRBJ1-1, with D possibly TRBD1 on 6 matching bases. Per the germline V gene, CDR1 is MGHDK and CDR2 is SYGVNS. V was pared by 8 bases and J by 1 base, with 14 bases between. The CDR3 runs 14 residues.

This chain uses TRBV15 with TRBJ2-6; no reliable D call. CDR1 LNHNV and CDR2 YYDKDF come from the germline V gene (reference sequence). Trimming stripped 3 bases from V and 4 bases from J, with 4 bases between. The CDR3 has 13 residues. The DNA for the CDR3 is TGTGCCACCAGCAGCCACGGGGCCAACGTCCTGACTTTC. This encodes CATSSHGANVLTF.

This clonotype was seen ten or more times. The chain is built from TRBV20-1 and TRBJ1-5; D uncertain. CDR1 is DFQATT and CDR2 is SNEGSKA in the germline V gene (reference sequence). The CDR3 is made up of 12 amino acids. The V gene lost 6 bases and the J gene lost 4 bases, with 10 bases spanning the gap. CDR3 coding DNA: TGCAGTGCGGGAAGGCGGAATCAGCCCCAGCATTTT. This codes for CSAGRRNQPQHF.

At least ten counts were recorded for this clonotype. The chain carries TRBV29-1 and TRBJ2-7; 14 bases line up with TRBD2. The V and J ends lost 7 bases and 3 bases, in that order; junction bases with no gene match: 2. Looked up from germline, CDR1 is SQVTM and CDR2 is ANQGSEA. The CDR3 extends over 13 amino acids. Written as DNA, the CDR3 is TGCAGCGCTGGGACTAGCGGGAGCTACGAGCAGTACTTC. Its translation: CSAGTSGSYEQYF.

The J gene is TRBJ2-2, the V gene TRBV24-1; no reliable D call. The germline V gene encodes CDR1 KGHDR and CDR2 SFDVKD. V was shortened by 1 base and J by 0 bases, with 5 bases between the two germline ends. The CDR3 totals 15 residues. Here the CDR3 reads CATSDFVANTGELFF. As DNA, the CDR3 is TGTGCCACCAGTGATTTCGTAGCGAACACCGGGGAGCTGTTTTTT.

This clonotype was recorded many times. The chain employs TRBV6-1 and TRBJ1-6; 8 bases map to TRBD1. Trimming at V came to 7 bases and at J to 7 bases, leaving 9 bases not matched to a gene. The CDR3 length is 15 residues. Germline V CDR1 and CDR2: MNHNS, SASEGT. The CDR3 reads CASTTWGQENSPLHF. Written as DNA, the CDR3 is TGTGCCAGCACCACCTGGGGACAGGAGAATTCACCCCTCCACTTT.

As for this clonotype: One base away lies a much larger clone, so this may be a sequencing read error. The chain combines TRBV6-1 with TRBJ2-3, with 8 bases identical to TRBD2. The CDR3 extends over 15 amino acids. Germline-derived CDR1 and CDR2 are MNHNS and SASEGT. Here the CDR3 DNA reads TGTGCCAGCAGTCAAGCTCCTAGCGGGACAGATACGCAGTATTTT. Its protein product is CASSQAPSGTDTQYF.

The rearrangement joins TRBV5-8 to TRBJ2-7, with a weak D call TRBD2 (6 bases). Trimming removed 2 bases from V and 3 bases from J, with 12 bases in between. There are 14 residues in the CDR3. In germline, CDR1 is SGHTS, CDR2 YDEGEE. The CDR3 coding sequence is TGTGCCAGCAGCTTAATAGCGGCAGGCTACGAGCAGTACTTC. It yields the protein CASSLIAAGYEQYF.

This clonotype has only a few counts. The CDR3 sequence is CASSPNGAFSSYEQYF. The CDR3 bases are TGTGCCAGCAGCCCCAATGGCGCCTTTAGCTCCTACGAGCAGTACTTC. The chain combines TRBV5-4 with TRBJ2-7; D unresolved. The germline V and J ends were trimmed by 4 bases and 0 bases, with 17 bases remaining between them. From germline, CDR1 is SGHNT and CDR2 YYREEE (reference sequence). This CDR3 is built from 16 residues.

About this clonotype itself: In this CDR3 the conserved last residue, phenylalanine or tryptophan, is missing, so a read error is likely. The chain links TRBV7-9 to TRBJ2-5; D perhaps matches TRBD2 (5 bases). From germline, CDR1 is SEHNR and CDR2 FQNEAQ (reference sequence). Trimming cost V 3 bases and J 9 bases, with 17 bases left between them. The CDR3 is 14 amino acids. The CDR3 here is CASSLDPPVEAQYL. For the CDR3, the DNA is TGTGCCAGCAGCTTGGACCCTCCCGTGGAGGCCCAGTACCTC.

This clonotype was found a few times. This rearrangement joins TRBV28 to TRBJ1-5, with D unclear. Trimming removed 4 bases at V and 2 bases at J, with 15 bases between. Germline-derived CDR1 and CDR2 are MDHEN and SYDVKM. The CDR3 consists of 16 residues. CDR3 region: CASSSRGFGGNQPQHF. CDR3 nucleotide sequence: TGTGCCAGCAGTTCGCGGGGTTTTGGAGGCAATCAGCCCCAGCATTTT. The full variable domain, completed using reference TRBV28 and TRBJ1-5, is DVKVTQSSRYLVKRTGEKVFLECVQDMDHENMFWYRQDPGLGLRLIYFSYDVKMKEKGDIPEGYSVSREKKERFSLILESASTNQTSMYLCASSSRGFGGNQPQHFGDGTRLSIL.

This clonotype has ten or more counts. The gene calls are TRBV12-3 or TRBV12-4 and TRBJ2-7, with 7 bases that match TRBD1. V shed 6 bases and J 1 base; nucleotides not matched to a gene: 9. The CDR3 consists of 15 residues. CDR3 region: CASRSPRDSSYEQYF. For the CDR3, the DNA is TGTGCCAGCAGATCGCCTCGGGACAGTTCCTACGAGCAGTACTTC.